Below, one T cell receptor beta chain is given with its context. V lost 3 bases and J lost 4, with 6 bases in between. This CDR3 has 13 residues. Assay: immunoSEQ multiplex PCR; the TCRdb copy retains only in-frame clones and omits some. The top ten clones hold about 0.6% of a sample with 400,000 to 450,000 clones, roughly 91% of them seen once. These data are taken from a study of blood T cell repertoires in COVID-19. The wider study: PBMCs, B-cell-depleted T cells, or T cells provided the cDNA or gDNA that made up the material.

Participants were aged 18 to 89 years, lived in under 30 US areas, and enrolled virtually. Self-reported history from a screening survey and questionnaire set each donor's cohort. Donors in Cohort 3 who had recovered were those with two negative PCRs, healthcare professional clearance, or resolution of their symptoms. Sequenced material: PBMCs or T cells enriched from blood (not recorded which). The receptor was isolated from a man younger than 35 who had recovered from COVID-19. The J gene is TRBJ2-2, the V gene TRBV12-3 or TRBV12-4, with D maybe TRBD2 (6 bases). The CDR3 region is CASSLGGTGELFF. In DNA, the CDR3 is TGTGCCAGCAGTTTGGGGGGCACCGGGGAGCTGTTTTTT.